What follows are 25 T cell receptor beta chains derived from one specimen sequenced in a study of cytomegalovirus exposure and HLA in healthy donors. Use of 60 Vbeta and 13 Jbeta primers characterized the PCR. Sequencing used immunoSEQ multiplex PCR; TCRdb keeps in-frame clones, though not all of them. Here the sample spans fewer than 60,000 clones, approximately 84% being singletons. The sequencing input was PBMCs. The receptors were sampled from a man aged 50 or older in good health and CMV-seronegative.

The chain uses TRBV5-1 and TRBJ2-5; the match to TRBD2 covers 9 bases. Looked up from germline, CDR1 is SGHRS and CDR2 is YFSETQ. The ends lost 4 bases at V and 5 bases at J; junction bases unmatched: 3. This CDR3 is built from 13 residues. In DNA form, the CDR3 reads TGCGCCAGCAGCCCGGGACTAGCTGAGACCCAGTACTTC. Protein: CASSPGLAETQYF.

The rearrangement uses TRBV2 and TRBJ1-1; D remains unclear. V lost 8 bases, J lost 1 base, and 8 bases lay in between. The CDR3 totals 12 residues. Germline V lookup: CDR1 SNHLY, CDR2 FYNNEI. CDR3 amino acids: CASQQKNTEAFF. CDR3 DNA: TGTGCCAGCCAACAGAAGAACACTGAAGCTTTCTTT. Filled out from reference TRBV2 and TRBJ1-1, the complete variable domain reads EPEVTQTPSHQVTQMGQEVILRCVPISNHLYFYWYRQILGQKVEFLVSFYNNEISEKSEIFDDQFSVERPDGSNFTLKIRSTKLEDSAMYFCASQQKNTEAFFGQGTRLTVV.

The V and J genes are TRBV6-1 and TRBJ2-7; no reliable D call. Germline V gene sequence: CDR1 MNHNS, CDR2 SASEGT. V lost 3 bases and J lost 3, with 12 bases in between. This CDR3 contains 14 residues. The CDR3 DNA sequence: TGTGCCAGCAGTGAGTTGCACAGTTTCTACGAGCAGTACTTC. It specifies CASSELHSFYEQYF.

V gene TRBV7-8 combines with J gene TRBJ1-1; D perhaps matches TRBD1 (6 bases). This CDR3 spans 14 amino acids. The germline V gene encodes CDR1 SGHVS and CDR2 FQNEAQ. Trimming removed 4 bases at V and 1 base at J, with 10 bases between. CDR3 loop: CASSSTGGNTEAFF. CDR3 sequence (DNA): TGTGCCAGCAGCTCGACAGGTGGGAACACTGAAGCTTTCTTT.

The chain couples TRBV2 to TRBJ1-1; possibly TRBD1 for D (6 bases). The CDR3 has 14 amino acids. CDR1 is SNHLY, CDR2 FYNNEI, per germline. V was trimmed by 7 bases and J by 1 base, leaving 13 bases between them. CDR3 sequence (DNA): TGTGCCAGCACACTAGGGGGTTGGAACACTGAAGCTTTCTTT. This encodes CASTLGGWNTEAFF.

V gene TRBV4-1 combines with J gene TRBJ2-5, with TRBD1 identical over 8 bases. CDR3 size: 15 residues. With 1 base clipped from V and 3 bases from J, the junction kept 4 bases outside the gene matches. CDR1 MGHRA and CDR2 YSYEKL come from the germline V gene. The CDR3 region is CASSQAPTGEETQYF. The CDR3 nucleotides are TGCGCCAGCAGCCAAGCGCCGACAGGGGAAGAGACCCAGTACTTC.

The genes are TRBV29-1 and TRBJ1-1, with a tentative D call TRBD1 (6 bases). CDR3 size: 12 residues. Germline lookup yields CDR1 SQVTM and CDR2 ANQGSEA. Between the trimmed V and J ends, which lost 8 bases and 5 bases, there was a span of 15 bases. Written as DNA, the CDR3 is TGCAGCCCGGACAGTATAGGGACTGAAGCTTTCTTT. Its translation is CSPDSIGTEAFF.

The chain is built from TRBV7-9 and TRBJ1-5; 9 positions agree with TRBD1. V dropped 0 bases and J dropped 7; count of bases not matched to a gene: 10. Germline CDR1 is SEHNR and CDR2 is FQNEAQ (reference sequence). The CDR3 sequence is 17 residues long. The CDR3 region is CASSLAPSLQGAQPQHF. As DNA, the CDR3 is TGTGCCAGCAGCTTAGCCCCAAGCTTACAGGGGGCACAGCCCCAGCATTTT.

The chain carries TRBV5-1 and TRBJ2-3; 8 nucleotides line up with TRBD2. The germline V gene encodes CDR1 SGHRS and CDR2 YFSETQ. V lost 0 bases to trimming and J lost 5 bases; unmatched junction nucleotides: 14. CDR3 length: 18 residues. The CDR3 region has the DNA TGCGCCAGCAGCTTGGGCACTAGCGGTCCTCTTAGGGGAGATACGCAGTATTTT. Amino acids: CASSLGTSGPLRGDTQYF.

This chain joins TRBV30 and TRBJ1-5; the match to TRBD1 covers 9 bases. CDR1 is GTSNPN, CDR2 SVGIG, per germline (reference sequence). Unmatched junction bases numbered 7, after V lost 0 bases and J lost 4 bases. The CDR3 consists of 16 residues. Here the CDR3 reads CAWSVDFGTGNQPQHF. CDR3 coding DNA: TGTGCCTGGAGTGTGGACTTCGGGACAGGGAATCAGCCCCAGCATTTT.

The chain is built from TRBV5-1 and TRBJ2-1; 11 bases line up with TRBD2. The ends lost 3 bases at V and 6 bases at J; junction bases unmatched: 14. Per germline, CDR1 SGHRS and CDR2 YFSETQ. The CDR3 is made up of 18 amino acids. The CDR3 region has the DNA TGCGCCAGCAGCTCCCAGTTGGTAGCGGGGGGGCCGCTCAATGAGCAGTTCTTC. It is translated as CASSSQLVAGGPLNEQFF.

The CDR3: CASREAGVAQFF. CDR3 nucleotide sequence: TGTGCCAGCAGGGAGGCGGGGGTAGCCCAGTTCTTC. The genes are TRBV28 and TRBJ2-1, with 7 nucleotides matching TRBD2. The germline V gene has CDR1 MDHEN and CDR2 SYDVKM. The CDR3 has 12 amino acids. The junction had 9 bases not matched to a gene; V was cut back by 6 bases and J by 13 bases.

The chain's CDR3 is CASSPAAGGAGANVLTF. In nucleotides, the CDR3 is TGTGCCAGCAGCCCCGCCGCGGGGGGCGCTGGGGCCAACGTCCTGACTTTC. The V and J genes are TRBV11-2 and TRBJ2-6, with TRBD2 matching 8 bases. This CDR3 region has 17 residues. Germline V CDR1 and CDR2: SGHAT, FQNNGV. Trimming at V came to 5 bases and at J to 2 bases, leaving 8 bases not matched to a gene.

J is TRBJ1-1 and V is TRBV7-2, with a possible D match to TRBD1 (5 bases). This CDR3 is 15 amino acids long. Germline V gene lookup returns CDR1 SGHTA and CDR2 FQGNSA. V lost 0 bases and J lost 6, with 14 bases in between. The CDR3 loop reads CASSLAGQGMPEAFF. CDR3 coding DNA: TGTGCCAGCAGCTTAGCTGGGCAGGGAATGCCTGAAGCTTTCTTT.

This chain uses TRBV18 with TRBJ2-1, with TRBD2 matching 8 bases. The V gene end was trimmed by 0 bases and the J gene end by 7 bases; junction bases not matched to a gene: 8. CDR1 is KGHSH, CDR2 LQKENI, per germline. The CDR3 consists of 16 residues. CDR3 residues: CASSPPIGGAMNEQFF. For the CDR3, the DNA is TGTGCCAGCTCACCACCTATCGGGGGGGCCATGAATGAGCAGTTCTTC.

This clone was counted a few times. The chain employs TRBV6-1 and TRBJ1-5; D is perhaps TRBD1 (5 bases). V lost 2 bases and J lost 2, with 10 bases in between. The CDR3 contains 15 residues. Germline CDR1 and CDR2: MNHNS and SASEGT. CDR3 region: CASSEYGARNQPQHF. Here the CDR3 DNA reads TGTGCCAGCAGTGAATATGGGGCGCGCAATCAGCCCCAGCATTTT.

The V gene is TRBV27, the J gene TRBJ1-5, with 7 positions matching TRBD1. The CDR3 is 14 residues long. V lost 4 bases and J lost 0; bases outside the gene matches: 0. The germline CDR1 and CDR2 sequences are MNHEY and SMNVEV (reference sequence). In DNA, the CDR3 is TGTGCCAGCAGTTGGGACAGTAGCAATCAGCCCCAGCATTTT. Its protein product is CASSWDSSNQPQHF.

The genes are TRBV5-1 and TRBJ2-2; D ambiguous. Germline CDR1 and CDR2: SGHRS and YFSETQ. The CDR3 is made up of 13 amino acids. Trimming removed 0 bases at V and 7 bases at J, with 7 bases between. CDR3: CASSLAVVGELFF. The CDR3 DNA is TGCGCCAGCAGCTTGGCGGTTGTCGGGGAGCTGTTTTTT.

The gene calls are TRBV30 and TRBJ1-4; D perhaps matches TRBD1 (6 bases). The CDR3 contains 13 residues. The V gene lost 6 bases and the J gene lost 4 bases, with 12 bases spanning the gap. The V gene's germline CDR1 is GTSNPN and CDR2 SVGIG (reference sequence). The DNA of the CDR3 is TGTGCCTGTACCGGACAGCTTAATGAAAAACTGTTTTTT. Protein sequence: CACTGQLNEKLFF.

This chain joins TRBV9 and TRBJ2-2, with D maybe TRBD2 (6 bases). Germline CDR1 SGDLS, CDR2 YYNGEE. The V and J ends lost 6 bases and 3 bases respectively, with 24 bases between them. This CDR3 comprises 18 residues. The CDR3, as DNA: TGTGCCAGCACCAGTTCTGTAGCGGCGCCCTGGGACACCGGGGAGCTGTTTTTT. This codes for CASTSSVAAPWDTGELFF.

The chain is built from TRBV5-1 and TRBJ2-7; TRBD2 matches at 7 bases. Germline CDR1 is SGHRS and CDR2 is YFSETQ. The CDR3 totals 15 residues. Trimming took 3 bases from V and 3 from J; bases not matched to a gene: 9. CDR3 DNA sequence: TGCGCCAGCAGCTGGAGGGCTAGCGGATTCTACGAGCAGTACTTC. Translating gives CASSWRASGFYEQYF.

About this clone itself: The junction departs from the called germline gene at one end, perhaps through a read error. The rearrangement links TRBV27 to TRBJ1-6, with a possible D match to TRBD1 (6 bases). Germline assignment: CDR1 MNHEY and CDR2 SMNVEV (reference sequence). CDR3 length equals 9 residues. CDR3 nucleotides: TGTGCCAGCAGAGGACAGTTAGCCTTT. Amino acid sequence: CASRGQLAF.

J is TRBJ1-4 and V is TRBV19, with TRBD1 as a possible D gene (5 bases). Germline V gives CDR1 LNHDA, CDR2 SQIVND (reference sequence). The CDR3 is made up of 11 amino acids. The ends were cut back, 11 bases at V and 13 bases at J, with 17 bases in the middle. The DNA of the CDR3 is TGTGCCGGCCGGAGGGGTCTGAGACTGTTTTTT. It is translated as CAGRRGLRLFF.

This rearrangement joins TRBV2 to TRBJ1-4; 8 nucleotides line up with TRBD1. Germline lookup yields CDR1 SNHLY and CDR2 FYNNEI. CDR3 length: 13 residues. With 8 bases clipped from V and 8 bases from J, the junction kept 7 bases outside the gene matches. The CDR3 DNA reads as TGTGCCAGCGATTACAGACAGGGGGAAAAACTGTTTTTT. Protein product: CASDYRQGEKLFF.

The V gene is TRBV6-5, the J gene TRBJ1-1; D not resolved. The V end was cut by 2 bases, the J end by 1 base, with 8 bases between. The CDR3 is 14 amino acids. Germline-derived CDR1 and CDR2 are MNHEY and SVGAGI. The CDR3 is CASSYEAPNTEAFF. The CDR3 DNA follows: TGTGCCAGCAGTTACGAGGCCCCGAACACTGAAGCTTTCTTT.